This T cell receptor (beta chain) was identified during a study of a mutant IDH1 vaccine in newly diagnosed glioma. Study-level information: Sex distribution of treated patients was about 62% male and roughly 38% female; mean age was around 40 years. Most patients had radiochemotherapy with temozolomide before enrollment; others had one alone.

Study results and limitations: Induction of immune responses by the vaccine occurred in about 95% of patients.

Time point meaning: baseline, week 1 (first vaccination visit). Specified treatment: pre-vaccination baseline after standard-of-care therapy. Tumors from donors were new WHO grade 3 or 4 IDH1-mutant astrocytomas with ATRX loss. From germline, CDR1 is LGHNA and CDR2 YSLEER. V was clipped by 4 bases and J by 5 bases, with 8 bases between them. The CDR3 runs to 13 residues. Remarks on this clone: What it recognizes is unknown.

The data were produced by immunoSEQ multiplex PCR, yet TCRdb's version contains in-frame clones alone and is incomplete. The repertoire has 30,000 or so clones, about four fifths of them found once; the top ten carry roughly a fifth. This TCR was sampled from a man aged 25 to 45 with glioma. The rearrangement links TRBV4-3 to TRBJ1-4; D gene uncertain. Material: PBMCs, obtained from a glioma patient treated with radiotherapy, temozolomide or both. The CDR3 sequence is CASSPTFNEKLFF. In nucleotides, the CDR3 is TGCGCCAGCAGCCCTACCTTCAATGAAAAACTGTTTTTT.